This TCR beta chain was captured by sequencing in a study of cytomegalovirus exposure and HLA in healthy donors. V lost 1 base, J lost 5 bases, and 10 bases lay in between. This CDR3 spans 14 amino acids. Germline V CDR1 and CDR2: SGHVS, FQNEAQ. PCR primers comprised 60 Vbeta and 13 Jbeta primers. The protocol was immunoSEQ multiplex PCR, while the TCRdb copy is restricted to in-frame clones and leaves out a portion. The sample lists 150,000 to 200,000 clones, approximately 82% occurring once. The clonotype comes from a woman in her thirties in good health and CMV-seronegative. V is TRBV7-8 and J is TRBJ2-3; D is perhaps TRBD1 (6 bases). The sequencing sample was made of PBMCs. The CDR3 bases are TGTGCCAGCAGCTTAGGGACAGAGGTAGATACGCAGTATTTT. This gives the protein CASSLGTEVDTQYF.